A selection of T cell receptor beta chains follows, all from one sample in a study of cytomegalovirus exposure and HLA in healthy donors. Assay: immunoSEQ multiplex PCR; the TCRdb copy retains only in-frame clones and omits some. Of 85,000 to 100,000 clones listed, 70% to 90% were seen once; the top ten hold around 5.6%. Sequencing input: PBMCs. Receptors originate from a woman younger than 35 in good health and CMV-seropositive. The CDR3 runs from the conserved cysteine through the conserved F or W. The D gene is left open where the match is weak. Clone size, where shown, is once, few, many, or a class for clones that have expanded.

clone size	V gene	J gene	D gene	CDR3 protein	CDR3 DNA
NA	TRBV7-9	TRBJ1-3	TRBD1	CASSSDREAGNTIYF	TGTGCCAGCAGCTCCGACAGGGAGGCTGGAAACACCATATATTTT
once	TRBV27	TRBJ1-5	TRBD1	CASSTGGNQPQHF	TGTGCCAGCAGTACAGGGGGCAATCAGCCCCAGCATTTT
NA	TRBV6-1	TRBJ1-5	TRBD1	CASSETGGSWQPQHF	TGTGCCAGCAGTGAAACAGGGGGCTCCTGGCAGCCCCAGCATTTT
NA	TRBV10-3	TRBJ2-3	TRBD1	CAISDRGPDTQYF	TGTGCCATCTCGGACAGGGGGCCCGATACGCAGTATTTT
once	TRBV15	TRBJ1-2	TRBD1	CATSRARDRTPLDYGYTF	TGTGCCACCAGCAGAGCCCGGGACAGGACGCCTCTGGACTATGGCTACACCTTC
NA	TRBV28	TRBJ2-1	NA	CASSFGEDSYNEQFF	TGTGCCAGCAGTTTCGGGGAAGACTCCTACAATGAGCAGTTCTTC
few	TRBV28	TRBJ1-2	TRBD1	CASSYGDRNAYGYTF	TGTGCCAGCAGTTATGGGGACAGAAATGCCTATGGCTACACCTTC
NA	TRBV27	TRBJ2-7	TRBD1	CASSRDRGFNEQYF	TGTGCCAGCAGTCGGGACAGGGGGTTTAACGAGCAGTACTTC
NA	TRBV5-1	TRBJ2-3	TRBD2	CASSSGTSVFTDTQYF	TGCGCCAGCAGCTCCGGGACTAGCGTATTCACAGATACGCAGTATTTT
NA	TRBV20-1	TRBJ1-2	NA	CSARLPGGYTF	TGCAGTGCTAGACTACCCGGTGGCTACACCTTC
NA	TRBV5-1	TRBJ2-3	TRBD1	CASSSQGDSDTQYF	TGCGCCAGCAGCTCACAGGGGGACTCAGATACGCAGTATTTT
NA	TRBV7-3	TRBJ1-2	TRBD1	CASSSTGGNYGYTF	TGTGCCAGCAGCTCGACAGGGGGAAACTATGGCTACACCTTC
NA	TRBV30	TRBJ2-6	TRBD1	CAWSGDRDLRPGANVLTF	TGTGCCTGGAGTGGTGACAGGGATCTTCGCCCTGGGGCCAACGTCCTGACTTTC
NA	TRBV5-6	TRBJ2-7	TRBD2	CASSLEVGTSGNHEQYF	TGTGCCAGCAGCTTGGAGGTTGGGACTAGCGGGAATCACGAGCAGTACTTC
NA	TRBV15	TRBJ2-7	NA	CATSGQGLYEQYF	TGTGCCACCAGCGGGCAGGGCCTCTACGAGCAGTACTTC
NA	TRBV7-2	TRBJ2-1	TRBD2	CASSMTGTSTNEQFF	TGTGCCAGCAGCATGACCGGGACTAGCACCAATGAGCAGTTCTTC
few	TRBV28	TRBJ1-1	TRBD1	CAARDRNTEAFF	TGTGCCGCAAGGGACAGGAACACTGAAGCTTTCTTT
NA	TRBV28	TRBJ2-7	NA	CASSPALSYEQYF	TGTGCCAGCAGTCCCGCCCTATCCTACGAGCAGTACTTC
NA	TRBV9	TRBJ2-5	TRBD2	CASSASGGGTQYF	TGTGCCAGCAGCGCTAGCGGGGGAGGGACCCAGTACTTC
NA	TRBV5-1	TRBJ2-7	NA	CASYLGTPPYEQYF	TGCGCCAGCTATTTAGGGACACCTCCCTACGAGCAGTACTTC
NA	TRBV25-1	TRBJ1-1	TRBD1	CASSDDRGSEAFF	TGTGCCAGCAGTGACGACAGGGGCTCTGAAGCTTTCTTT
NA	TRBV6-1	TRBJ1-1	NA	CASSQAELAEAFF	TGTGCCAGCAGTCAAGCTGAACTCGCTGAAGCTTTCTTT
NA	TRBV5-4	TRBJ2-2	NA	CASSYGGGPDTGELFF	TGTGCCAGCAGCTACGGCGGGGGCCCGGACACCGGGGAGCTGTTTTTT
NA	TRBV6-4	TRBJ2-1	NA	CASRSQGPEQFF	TGTGCCAGCAGGAGTCAGGGTCCTGAGCAGTTCTTC
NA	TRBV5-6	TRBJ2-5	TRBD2	CASRPRGDYQETQYF	TGTGCCAGCAGACCCCGGGGGGACTACCAAGAGACCCAGTACTTC
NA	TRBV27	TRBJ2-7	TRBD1	CASSLVSGTGFGKQYF	TGTGCCAGCAGTTTAGTCTCGGGGACAGGGTTCGGTAAGCAGTACTTC
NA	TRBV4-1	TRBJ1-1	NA	CASSQEPGGLETEAFF	TGCGCCAGCAGCCAAGAACCGGGAGGACTAGAGACTGAAGCTTTCTTT
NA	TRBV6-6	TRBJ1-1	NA	CASEGGTDEAFF	TGTGCCAGCGAGGGAGGTACTGATGAAGCTTTCTTT
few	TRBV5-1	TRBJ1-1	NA	CASSLGSELNTEAFF	TGCGCCAGCAGCTTGGGCAGTGAACTGAACACTGAAGCTTTCTTT
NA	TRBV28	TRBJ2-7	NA	CASGSGWGEQYF	TGTGCCAGCGGCTCGGGGTGGGGCGAGCAGTACTTC
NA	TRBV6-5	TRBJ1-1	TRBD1	CASRQGAENTEAFF	TGTGCCAGCAGACAGGGGGCTGAGAACACTGAAGCTTTCTTT
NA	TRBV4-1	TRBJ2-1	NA	CASSQEERIEGDEQFF	TGCGCCAGCAGCCAAGAGGAGAGGATCGAAGGCGATGAGCAGTTCTTC
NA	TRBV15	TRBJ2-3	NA	CATSRRGTDTQYF	TGTGCCACCAGCAGGAGAGGCACAGATACGCAGTATTTT
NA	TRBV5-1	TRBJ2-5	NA	CASSPGSSQETQYF	TGCGCCAGCAGCCCGGGGAGTTCTCAAGAGACCCAGTACTTC
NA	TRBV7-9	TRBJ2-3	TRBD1	CASSGLDREDTQYF	TGTGCCAGCAGCGGATTGGACAGGGAAGATACGCAGTATTTT
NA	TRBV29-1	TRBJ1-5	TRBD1	CSALTGDSNQPQHF	TGCAGCGCTTTAACAGGGGACAGCAATCAGCCCCAGCATTTT
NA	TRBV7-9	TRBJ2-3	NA	CASSLGSADTQYF	TGTGCCAGCAGCTTAGGATCGGCAGATACGCAGTATTTT
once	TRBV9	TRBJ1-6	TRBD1	CASSAHRGNSPLHF	TGTGCCAGCAGCGCCCACAGGGGCAATTCACCCCTCCACTTT
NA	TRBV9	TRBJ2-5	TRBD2	CASSVSQRESAETQYF	TGTGCCAGCAGCGTAAGTCAGCGGGAGAGTGCGGAGACCCAGTACTTC
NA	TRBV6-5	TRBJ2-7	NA	CASSYSTGSPYEQYF	TGTGCCAGCAGTTACTCTACAGGATCCCCCTACGAGCAGTACTTC
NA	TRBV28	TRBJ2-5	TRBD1	CASRAQGAEETQYF	TGTGCCAGCAGGGCACAGGGGGCGGAGGAGACCCAGTACTTC
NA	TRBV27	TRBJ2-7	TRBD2	CASSLSSGRGYEQYF	TGTGCCAGCAGTTTATCCAGCGGGAGGGGTTACGAGCAGTACTTC
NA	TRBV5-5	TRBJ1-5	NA	CASSLFWGRDQPQHF	TGTGCCAGCAGCTTGTTCTGGGGGCGGGATCAGCCCCAGCATTTT
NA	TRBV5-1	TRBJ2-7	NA	CASSVGLSYEQYF	TGCGCCAGCAGCGTGGGACTCTCCTACGAGCAGTACTTC
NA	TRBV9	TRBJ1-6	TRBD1	CASSVAFGTDGSPLHF	TGTGCCAGCAGCGTAGCTTTTGGGACAGACGGTTCACCCCTCCACTTT
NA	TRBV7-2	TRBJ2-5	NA	CASSLLLLAGQETQYF	TGTGCCAGCAGCTTATTGTTGCTTGCGGGCCAAGAGACCCAGTACTTC
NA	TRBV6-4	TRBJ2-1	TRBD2	CASSAVSGAYNEQFF	TGTGCCAGCAGTGCGGTTAGCGGGGCATACAATGAGCAGTTCTTC
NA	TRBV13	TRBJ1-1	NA	CASSTRQIWNTEAFF	TGTGCCAGCAGCACCCGACAGATCTGGAACACTGAAGCTTTCTTT
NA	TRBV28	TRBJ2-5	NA	CASSSGGGQETQYF	TGTGCCAGCAGTTCGGGGGGTGGACAGGAGACCCAGTACTTC
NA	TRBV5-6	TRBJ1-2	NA	CASSLWGRDGYTF	TGTGCCAGCAGCTTGTGGGGGCGAGATGGCTACACCTTC
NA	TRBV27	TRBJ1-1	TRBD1	CASSPIGGTDLNTEAFF	TGTGCCAGCAGCCCCATTGGGGGGACAGACTTGAACACTGAAGCTTTCTTT
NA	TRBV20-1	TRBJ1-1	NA	CSASYTEAFF	TGCAGTGCTAGCTACACTGAAGCTTTCTTT
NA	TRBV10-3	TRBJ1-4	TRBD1	CAISELDRVNEKLFF	TGTGCCATCAGTGAGTTGGACAGGGTTAATGAAAAACTGTTTTTT
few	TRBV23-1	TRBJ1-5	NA	CASSPGPRAYSNQPQHF	TGCGCCAGCAGTCCAGGCCCGAGGGCCTATAGCAATCAGCCCCAGCATTTT
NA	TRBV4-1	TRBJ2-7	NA	CASSQGRTSGEQYF	TGCGCCAGCAGCCAAGGACGGACCTCGGGGGAGCAGTACTTC
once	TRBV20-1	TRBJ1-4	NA	CSAEGNEKLFF	TGCAGTGCAGAGGGAAATGAAAAACTGTTTTTT
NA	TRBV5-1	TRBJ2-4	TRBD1	CASSFLTTGGAAKNIQYF	TGCGCCAGCAGCTTTCTTACTACAGGGGGCGCAGCCAAAAACATTCAGTACTTC
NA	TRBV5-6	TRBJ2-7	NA	CASSPIQGYEQYF	TGTGCCAGCAGCCCCATACAGGGTTACGAGCAGTACTTC
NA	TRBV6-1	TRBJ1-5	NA	CASSAGQPYSNQPQHF	TGTGCCAGCAGTGCCGGACAGCCCTATAGCAATCAGCCCCAGCATTTT
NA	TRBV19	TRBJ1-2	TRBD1	CASSMTGSLYGYTF	TGTGCCAGTAGTATGACAGGGTCCCTCTATGGCTACACCTTC